This is a list of T cell receptor beta chains from one sample in a study of CD8+ T cells in alopecia areata. Generated by immunoSEQ multiplex PCR, the TCRdb table keeps only in-frame clones and is missing some. This table has 200,000 to 250,000 clones, 55% to 70% appearing once. The source material was CD4+ T cells sorted from blood, sampled at week 4, from a patient treated with tofacitinib. These TCRs come from a human donor with alopecia areata. Each CDR3 is given with its conserved first and last residue. Each record gives: D gene, J gene, V gene, clone size, CDR3 DNA, CDR3 protein. A D gene is named only where the DNA matches it firmly. A clone size is listed for some rows: how often the clone was seen (once, few, many), or a class if it is expanded.

. | TRBJ2-5 | TRBV7-9 | . | TGTGCCAGCAGCCATACCGTGGAGACCCAGTACTTC | CASSHTVETQYF
. | TRBJ1-3 | TRBV27 | . | TGTGCCAGCAGTTTAAAGGCCTCTGGAAACACCATATATTTT | CASSLKASGNTIYF
. | TRBJ2-3 | TRBV29-1 | . | TGCAGCACCGCCGGGACCCCAAGGGCAGATACGCAGTATTTT | CSTAGTPRADTQYF
. | TRBJ1-1 | TRBV5-4 | . | TGTGCCAGCAGTTCGGTCCGAACTGAAGCTTTCTTT | CASSSVRTEAFF
TRBD2 | TRBJ2-3 | TRBV7-2 | once | TGTGCCAGCAGCTTAGCGGCTAGCGGGGGCTTCTTGACAGATACGCAGTATTTT | CASSLAASGGFLTDTQYF
. | TRBJ2-7 | TRBV7-2 | . | TGTGCCAGCAGCTCCCTCGGGTGGGGCCCGCGCTCCTACGAGCAGTACTTC | CASSSLGWGPRSYEQYF
. | TRBJ2-5 | TRBV27 | once | TGTGCCAGCAGGTCTGATGGTAACTCGAGGGGCCAAGAGACCCAGTACTTC | CASRSDGNSRGQETQYF
. | TRBJ2-5 | TRBV4-2 | . | TGTGCCAGCAGCCTTCCCCGGGGTCGGGATAGGGGAGAGACCCAGTACTTC | CASSLPRGRDRGETQYF
. | TRBJ2-7 | TRBV7-9 | . | TGTGCCAGCAGCTTGGGTACAGGGACCCCCTACGAGCAGTACTTC | CASSLGTGTPYEQYF
TRBD1 | TRBJ1-3 | TRBV7-9 | . | TGTGCCAGCAGCTCGACAGGGCGTGGAAACACCATATATTTT | CASSSTGRGNTIYF
TRBD2 | TRBJ2-5 | TRBV11-3 | . | TGTGCCAGCAGCTCTGGACTAGCGGAGTACTTC | CASSSGLAEYF
. | TRBJ2-2 | TRBV6-5 | once | TGTGCCAGCAGGTCCGCCGGGGAGCTGTTTTTT | CASRSAGELFF
. | TRBJ1-1 | TRBV29-1 | . | TGCAGCGTTGGTGGTCGTGAAGCTTTCTTT | CSVGGREAFF
. | TRBJ2-3 | TRBV5-1 | . | TGCGCCAGCAGCCGGATGGGGGAGTACACAGATACGCAGTATTTT | CASSRMGEYTDTQYF
. | TRBJ2-3 | TRBV6-5 | . | TGTGCCAGCAGATTACCCTCCACAGATACGCAGTATTTT | CASRLPSTDTQYF
. | TRBJ2-1 | TRBV2 | . | TGTGCCACCAGCTTAGGGGCTTACAATGAGCAGTTCTTC | CATSLGAYNEQFF
TRBD2 | TRBJ2-5 | TRBV5-6 | . | TGTGCCAGCAGCTTGGGGGGGACTAGCGTGGAGACCCAGTACTTC | CASSLGGTSVETQYF
TRBD1 | TRBJ2-7 | TRBV19 | . | TGTGCCAGCTCATCCGGGACAGTAGACTACGAGCAGTACTTC | CASSSGTVDYEQYF
. | TRBJ1-1 | TRBV2 | . | TGTGCCAGCAAGACGGGAGGAGTAAGGAACACTGAAGCTTTCTTT | CASKTGGVRNTEAFF
TRBD2 | TRBJ2-1 | TRBV4-3 | . | TGCGCCAGCAGCCAAGATCCTAGCGGGGGACGGGAGCAGTTCTTC | CASSQDPSGGREQFF
. | TRBJ2-3 | TRBV6-6 | . | TGTGCCAGCAGTTACCAAGATACGCAGTATTTT | CASSYQDTQYF
TRBD1 | TRBJ1-4 | TRBV4-1 | . | TGCGCCAGCAGCCCGCAGGGGGCTCTAGATGAAAAACTGTTTTTT | CASSPQGALDEKLFF
. | TRBJ1-6 | TRBV27 | few | TGTGCCAGCATGGTACGGGGACAACCCCTCCACTTT | CASMVRGQPLHF
. | TRBJ1-5 | TRBV15 | . | TGTGCCACCAGCAGAGATCCCGCGGCCGATCAGCCCCAGCATTTT | CATSRDPAADQPQHF
TRBD1 | TRBJ2-2 | TRBV5-1 | . | TGCGCCAGCAGCTTACTTTCCGGGACAGGGAGGACCGGGGAGCTGTTTTTT | CASSLLSGTGRTGELFF
TRBD1 | TRBJ1-1 | TRBV29-1 | . | TGCAGCGTCGCTGGGACAGGGGGCGAAGGAACTGAAGCTTTCTTT | CSVAGTGGEGTEAFF
TRBD1 | TRBJ1-5 | TRBV30 | . | TGTGCCTGGAGTGTACTTGGAGGGGGCAACAATCAGCCCCAGCATTTT | CAWSVLGGGNNQPQHF
. | TRBJ2-1 | TRBV7-9 | few | TGTGCCAGCAGCTTATTCTCTAGCCATGATGCGCAGTTCTTC | CASSLFSSHDAQFF
TRBD1 | TRBJ2-5 | TRBV2 | few | TGTGCCAGCAGTCAAAGCCGGACAGGGTTGGAGACCCAGTACTTC | CASSQSRTGLETQYF
. | TRBJ1-4 | TRBV30 | . | TGTGCCTGGAGCCCGCCTAACAGGATACGTAATGAAAAACTGTTTTTT | CAWSPPNRIRNEKLFF
. | TRBJ2-3 | TRBV7-9 | few | TGTGCCAGCAGCTTACGGGCGGATACGCAGTATTTT | CASSLRADTQYF
TRBD1 | TRBJ2-5 | TRBV11-2 | . | TGTGCCAGCAGCCGGGGACAGCAAGAGACCCAGTACTTC | CASSRGQQETQYF
. | TRBJ2-7 | TRBV5-4 | . | TGTGCCAGCAGCTTGGGGCAGGGTGAGCAGTACTTC | CASSLGQGEQYF
. | TRBJ2-3 | TRBV30 | few | TGTGCCTGGAGTCTAGAGGGGGGTACAGATACGCAGTATTTT | CAWSLEGGTDTQYF
. | TRBJ2-1 | TRBV5-1 | . | TGCGCCAGCAGCTTGGCGGGTGAGCAGTTCTTC | CASSLAGEQFF
TRBD1 | TRBJ2-3 | TRBV5-1 | . | TGCGCCAGCAGCTGGGGACAGGGAGGGGCAGATACGCAGTATTTT | CASSWGQGGADTQYF
TRBD1 | TRBJ1-5 | TRBV2 | . | TGTGCCAGCAAGATGGACAGGGTCAATCAGCCCCAGCATTTT | CASKMDRVNQPQHF
TRBD1 | TRBJ2-5 | TRBV25-1 | . | TGTGCCAGCAGTGACCCCGACAGGGTAGGGGAGACCCAGTACTTC | CASSDPDRVGETQYF
TRBD1 | TRBJ2-2 | TRBV5-1 | few | TGCGCCAGCAGCTTGGGCCAGGGGGCGCTAACCGGGGAGCTGTTTTTT | CASSLGQGALTGELFF
TRBD1 | TRBJ1-1 | TRBV5-4 | . | TGTGCCAGCAGGGGACAGGGGGATGGGACTGAAGCTTTCTTT | CASRGQGDGTEAFF
TRBD1 | TRBJ1-6 | TRBV6-5 | . | TGTGCCAGCAGTTACTCTCGACAGGGGAATTCACCCCTCCACTTT | CASSYSRQGNSPLHF